This T cell receptor beta chain was retrieved from a study of CD8 T cells in ankylosing spondylitis. Study findings and constraints: Within peripheral blood, clones linked to disease were CD8+ and relatively rare.

TCRdb called the 5' RACE reads again in MiXCR, with one record for every CDR3 protein. The sample has around 88,000 distinct CDR3 sequences; around 10% are singletons. CDR1 SGHTA and CDR2 FQGNSA come from the germline V gene. The V gene end was trimmed by 4 bases and the J gene end by 5 bases; junction bases not matched to a gene: 7. The CDR3 runs 15 residues. This clonotype showed up just a few times. Antigen: not known. The chain recombines TRBV7-2 with TRBJ1-2; 10 bases are a match to TRBD1. This receptor was obtained from a male donor with ankylosing spondylitis or in good health (not recorded which). Material for sequencing was blood, either unsorted or a sorted T cell fraction (not recorded which). The CDR3 DNA sequence: TGTGCCAGCAGCTCCCGGGACAGGGGAATTTATGGCTACACCTTC. It is translated as CASSSRDRGIYGYTF.